Shown below are 20 T cell receptor beta chains from a single sample sequenced in a study of CXCR3-negative and CXCR3-positive naive CD8 T cells. Notes on the study in general: CXCR3-positive naive cells carried more hydrophobic TRB CDR3s than CXCR3-negative ones.

These receptors are not linked to any known antigen. It was by 5' RACE with UMI labels that the TRB cDNA libraries were prepared. TCRdb re-called the 5' RACE reads and catalogs CDR3 proteins one per entry, DNA excluded. This sample contains under 150,000 distinct CDR3 sequences. The sequenced material came from naive CXCR3+ CD8+ T cells from blood. Subset meaning: CD45RO-CCR7+CD27+CD95- naive CD8+ T cells expressing CXCR3 (TNR3+). All receptors derive from a human donor in good health. Some clones in this sample may be carry-over from other donors' samples.

This sequence joins TRBV5-5 and TRBJ2-7. CDR1 and CDR2 (germline): SGHKS, YYEKEE (reference sequence). This CDR3 region has 13 residues. The CDR3 is CASSLLPEDEQYF.

This chain connects TRBV28 to TRBJ2-1. This CDR3 is 13 amino acids long. The germline V gene has CDR1 MDHEN and CDR2 SYDVKM. The CDR3: CASPVWGSDEQFF.

The CDR3 loop reads CASTPTGIPYEQHF. J is TRBJ2-7 and V is TRBV12-3 or TRBV12-4; no DNA is available, so the TRBD1 call from TCRdb remains unchecked. The CDR3 loop spans 14 amino acids.

The V call is TRBV4-2, the J call TRBJ2-1; lacking DNA, the TRBD2 call made by TCRdb goes unchecked. The CDR3 has 17 residues. Germline assignment: CDR1 LGHNA and CDR2 YNFKEQ. CDR3 residues: CASSQALAGAFGNEQFF.

The J gene is TRBJ1-1, the V gene TRBV7-3. The CDR3 runs to 14 residues. In germline, CDR1 is SGHTA, CDR2 FQGTGA. The CDR3 reads CASSYGGDNTEAFF.

V usage is TRBV7-9 and J usage is TRBJ2-5; TCRdb calls TRBD2, which cannot be checked without DNA. From germline, CDR1 is SEHNR and CDR2 FQNEAQ (reference sequence). The length of the CDR3 is 13 residues. Here the CDR3 reads CASSQSGAETQYF. The variable domain in full, with the rest retrieved from reference TRBV7-9 and TRBJ2-5, is DTGVSQNPRHKITKRGQNVTFRCDPISEHNRLYWYRQTLGQGPEFLTYFQNEAQLEKSRLLSDRFSAERPKGSFSTLEIQRTEQGDSAMYLCASSQSGAETQYFGPGTRLLVL.

This rearrangement joins TRBV7-6 to TRBJ2-5. CDR1 and CDR2 (germline): SGHVS, FNYEAQ. The CDR3 runs 13 residues. CDR3 loop: CASKSGLEETQYF.

This chain uses TRBV7-2 with TRBJ2-3; TCRdb's D gene call, TRBD2, goes unchecked for lack of DNA. The CDR3 contains 19 residues. Germline V lookup: CDR1 SGHTA, CDR2 FQGNSA. The CDR3 protein is CASSSTLEDSGGGTDTQYF.

The gene calls are TRBV10-3 and TRBJ2-3; the D call from TCRdb, TRBD2, cannot be confirmed without DNA. Germline values: CDR1 ENHRY, CDR2 SYGVKD. CDR3 length: 16 residues. The CDR3 protein is CAIRDPSSGSPDTQYF.

The V and J genes are TRBV28 and TRBJ1-3; TCRdb lists TRBD1, though no DNA is available to test this call. The length of the CDR3 is 18 residues. Germline V gene lookup returns CDR1 MDHEN and CDR2 SYDVKM. The chain's CDR3 is CASSLYRVDRDSGNTIYF.

V gene TRBV28 combines with J gene TRBJ1-1; the D call from TCRdb, TRBD1, cannot be confirmed without DNA. CDR1 is MDHEN and CDR2 is SYDVKM in the germline V gene. The CDR3 contains 14 residues. The CDR3 here is CASSWTGRGTEAFF.

The V and J genes are TRBV5-1 and TRBJ2-3; TCRdb's assignment of TRBD2 cannot be checked, as there is no DNA. Germline assignment: CDR1 SGHRS and CDR2 YFSETQ. The CDR3 length is 17 residues. CDR3 sequence: CASSLDRGEDWSDTQYF.

The chain uses TRBV24-1 and TRBJ2-1; the D call of TRBD2 rests on TCRdb alone, since no DNA is present to check it. Germline CDR1 reads KGHDR; CDR2 reads SFDVKD. This CDR3 has 15 amino acids. The CDR3 sequence is CATSAHGGGYNEQFF.

The rearrangement joins TRBV29-1 to TRBJ2-7. The germline V gene has CDR1 SQVTM and CDR2 ANQGSEA. This CDR3 has 15 amino acids. The CDR3: CSVEDFRNTNYEQYF.

The V gene is TRBV23-1, the J gene TRBJ2-1; the TCRdb call, TRBD2, lacks DNA for checking. TRBV23-1 is sorted into the ORF group, with uncertain function. CDR3 length: 13 residues. This chain's CDR3 is CASTPPADNEQFF.

The chain recombines TRBV2 with TRBJ2-7; TCRdb names TRBD2, which stays unverified in the absence of DNA. The germline V gene has CDR1 SNHLY and CDR2 FYNNEI. The CDR3 spans 15 residues. CDR3 in amino acids: CASSEWRADSYEQYF.

This chain uses TRBV11-2 with TRBJ2-7. This CDR3 region has 14 residues. The germline V gene encodes CDR1 SGHAT and CDR2 FQNNGV. This CDR3 is CASSLGASQYEQYF.

CDR3 amino acids: CASSLRQGATETQYF. The rearrangement joins TRBV12-3 or TRBV12-4 to TRBJ2-5; the TCRdb D gene call, TRBD1, has no DNA to confirm it. This CDR3 is built from 15 residues.

This rearrangement joins TRBV27 to TRBJ1-1; TCRdb proposes TRBD1, but this gene call is untestable without DNA. This CDR3 comprises 14 residues. Germline V lookup: CDR1 MNHEY, CDR2 SMNVEV (reference sequence). The CDR3 spells CASSLVGRNTEAFF.

This rearrangement joins TRBV29-1 to TRBJ2-2; no DNA is available, so the TRBD1 call from TCRdb remains unchecked. The CDR3 has 15 amino acids. Germline lookup yields CDR1 SQVTM and CDR2 ANQGSEA. CDR3: CSVRILIQGAGELFF.